This T cell receptor (beta chain) was obtained from a study of blood T cell repertoires in COVID-19. Looking at the study overall: Samples came from the United States, Italy and Spain, spanning acute and convalescent COVID-19.

Original handling: Estimated nucleated cell counts came from reference gene primer amplification. The repertoire was sequenced with immunoSEQ multiplex PCR; TCRdb's copy has only in-frame clones and lacks some. That table is the source of V, J and clone size, and D and trimming were worked out from the DNA. Counted here are fewer than 250,000 clones, about 85% occurring once; the ten biggest clones make up over 1.5%. Germline loops: CDR1 MNHNS, CDR2 SASEGT. Trimming took 2 bases from V and 6 from J; bases not matched to a gene: 4. The length of the CDR3 is 16 residues. This TCR derives from an older man with acute or convalescent COVID-19. The V gene is TRBV6-1, the J gene TRBJ2-2; TRBD2 aligns across 12 bases. Specimen: peripheral blood. This CDR3 is CASSEMLAGGPGELFF. The CDR3 DNA is TGTGCCAGCAGTGAAATGCTAGCGGGAGGGCCCGGGGAGCTGTTTTTT.